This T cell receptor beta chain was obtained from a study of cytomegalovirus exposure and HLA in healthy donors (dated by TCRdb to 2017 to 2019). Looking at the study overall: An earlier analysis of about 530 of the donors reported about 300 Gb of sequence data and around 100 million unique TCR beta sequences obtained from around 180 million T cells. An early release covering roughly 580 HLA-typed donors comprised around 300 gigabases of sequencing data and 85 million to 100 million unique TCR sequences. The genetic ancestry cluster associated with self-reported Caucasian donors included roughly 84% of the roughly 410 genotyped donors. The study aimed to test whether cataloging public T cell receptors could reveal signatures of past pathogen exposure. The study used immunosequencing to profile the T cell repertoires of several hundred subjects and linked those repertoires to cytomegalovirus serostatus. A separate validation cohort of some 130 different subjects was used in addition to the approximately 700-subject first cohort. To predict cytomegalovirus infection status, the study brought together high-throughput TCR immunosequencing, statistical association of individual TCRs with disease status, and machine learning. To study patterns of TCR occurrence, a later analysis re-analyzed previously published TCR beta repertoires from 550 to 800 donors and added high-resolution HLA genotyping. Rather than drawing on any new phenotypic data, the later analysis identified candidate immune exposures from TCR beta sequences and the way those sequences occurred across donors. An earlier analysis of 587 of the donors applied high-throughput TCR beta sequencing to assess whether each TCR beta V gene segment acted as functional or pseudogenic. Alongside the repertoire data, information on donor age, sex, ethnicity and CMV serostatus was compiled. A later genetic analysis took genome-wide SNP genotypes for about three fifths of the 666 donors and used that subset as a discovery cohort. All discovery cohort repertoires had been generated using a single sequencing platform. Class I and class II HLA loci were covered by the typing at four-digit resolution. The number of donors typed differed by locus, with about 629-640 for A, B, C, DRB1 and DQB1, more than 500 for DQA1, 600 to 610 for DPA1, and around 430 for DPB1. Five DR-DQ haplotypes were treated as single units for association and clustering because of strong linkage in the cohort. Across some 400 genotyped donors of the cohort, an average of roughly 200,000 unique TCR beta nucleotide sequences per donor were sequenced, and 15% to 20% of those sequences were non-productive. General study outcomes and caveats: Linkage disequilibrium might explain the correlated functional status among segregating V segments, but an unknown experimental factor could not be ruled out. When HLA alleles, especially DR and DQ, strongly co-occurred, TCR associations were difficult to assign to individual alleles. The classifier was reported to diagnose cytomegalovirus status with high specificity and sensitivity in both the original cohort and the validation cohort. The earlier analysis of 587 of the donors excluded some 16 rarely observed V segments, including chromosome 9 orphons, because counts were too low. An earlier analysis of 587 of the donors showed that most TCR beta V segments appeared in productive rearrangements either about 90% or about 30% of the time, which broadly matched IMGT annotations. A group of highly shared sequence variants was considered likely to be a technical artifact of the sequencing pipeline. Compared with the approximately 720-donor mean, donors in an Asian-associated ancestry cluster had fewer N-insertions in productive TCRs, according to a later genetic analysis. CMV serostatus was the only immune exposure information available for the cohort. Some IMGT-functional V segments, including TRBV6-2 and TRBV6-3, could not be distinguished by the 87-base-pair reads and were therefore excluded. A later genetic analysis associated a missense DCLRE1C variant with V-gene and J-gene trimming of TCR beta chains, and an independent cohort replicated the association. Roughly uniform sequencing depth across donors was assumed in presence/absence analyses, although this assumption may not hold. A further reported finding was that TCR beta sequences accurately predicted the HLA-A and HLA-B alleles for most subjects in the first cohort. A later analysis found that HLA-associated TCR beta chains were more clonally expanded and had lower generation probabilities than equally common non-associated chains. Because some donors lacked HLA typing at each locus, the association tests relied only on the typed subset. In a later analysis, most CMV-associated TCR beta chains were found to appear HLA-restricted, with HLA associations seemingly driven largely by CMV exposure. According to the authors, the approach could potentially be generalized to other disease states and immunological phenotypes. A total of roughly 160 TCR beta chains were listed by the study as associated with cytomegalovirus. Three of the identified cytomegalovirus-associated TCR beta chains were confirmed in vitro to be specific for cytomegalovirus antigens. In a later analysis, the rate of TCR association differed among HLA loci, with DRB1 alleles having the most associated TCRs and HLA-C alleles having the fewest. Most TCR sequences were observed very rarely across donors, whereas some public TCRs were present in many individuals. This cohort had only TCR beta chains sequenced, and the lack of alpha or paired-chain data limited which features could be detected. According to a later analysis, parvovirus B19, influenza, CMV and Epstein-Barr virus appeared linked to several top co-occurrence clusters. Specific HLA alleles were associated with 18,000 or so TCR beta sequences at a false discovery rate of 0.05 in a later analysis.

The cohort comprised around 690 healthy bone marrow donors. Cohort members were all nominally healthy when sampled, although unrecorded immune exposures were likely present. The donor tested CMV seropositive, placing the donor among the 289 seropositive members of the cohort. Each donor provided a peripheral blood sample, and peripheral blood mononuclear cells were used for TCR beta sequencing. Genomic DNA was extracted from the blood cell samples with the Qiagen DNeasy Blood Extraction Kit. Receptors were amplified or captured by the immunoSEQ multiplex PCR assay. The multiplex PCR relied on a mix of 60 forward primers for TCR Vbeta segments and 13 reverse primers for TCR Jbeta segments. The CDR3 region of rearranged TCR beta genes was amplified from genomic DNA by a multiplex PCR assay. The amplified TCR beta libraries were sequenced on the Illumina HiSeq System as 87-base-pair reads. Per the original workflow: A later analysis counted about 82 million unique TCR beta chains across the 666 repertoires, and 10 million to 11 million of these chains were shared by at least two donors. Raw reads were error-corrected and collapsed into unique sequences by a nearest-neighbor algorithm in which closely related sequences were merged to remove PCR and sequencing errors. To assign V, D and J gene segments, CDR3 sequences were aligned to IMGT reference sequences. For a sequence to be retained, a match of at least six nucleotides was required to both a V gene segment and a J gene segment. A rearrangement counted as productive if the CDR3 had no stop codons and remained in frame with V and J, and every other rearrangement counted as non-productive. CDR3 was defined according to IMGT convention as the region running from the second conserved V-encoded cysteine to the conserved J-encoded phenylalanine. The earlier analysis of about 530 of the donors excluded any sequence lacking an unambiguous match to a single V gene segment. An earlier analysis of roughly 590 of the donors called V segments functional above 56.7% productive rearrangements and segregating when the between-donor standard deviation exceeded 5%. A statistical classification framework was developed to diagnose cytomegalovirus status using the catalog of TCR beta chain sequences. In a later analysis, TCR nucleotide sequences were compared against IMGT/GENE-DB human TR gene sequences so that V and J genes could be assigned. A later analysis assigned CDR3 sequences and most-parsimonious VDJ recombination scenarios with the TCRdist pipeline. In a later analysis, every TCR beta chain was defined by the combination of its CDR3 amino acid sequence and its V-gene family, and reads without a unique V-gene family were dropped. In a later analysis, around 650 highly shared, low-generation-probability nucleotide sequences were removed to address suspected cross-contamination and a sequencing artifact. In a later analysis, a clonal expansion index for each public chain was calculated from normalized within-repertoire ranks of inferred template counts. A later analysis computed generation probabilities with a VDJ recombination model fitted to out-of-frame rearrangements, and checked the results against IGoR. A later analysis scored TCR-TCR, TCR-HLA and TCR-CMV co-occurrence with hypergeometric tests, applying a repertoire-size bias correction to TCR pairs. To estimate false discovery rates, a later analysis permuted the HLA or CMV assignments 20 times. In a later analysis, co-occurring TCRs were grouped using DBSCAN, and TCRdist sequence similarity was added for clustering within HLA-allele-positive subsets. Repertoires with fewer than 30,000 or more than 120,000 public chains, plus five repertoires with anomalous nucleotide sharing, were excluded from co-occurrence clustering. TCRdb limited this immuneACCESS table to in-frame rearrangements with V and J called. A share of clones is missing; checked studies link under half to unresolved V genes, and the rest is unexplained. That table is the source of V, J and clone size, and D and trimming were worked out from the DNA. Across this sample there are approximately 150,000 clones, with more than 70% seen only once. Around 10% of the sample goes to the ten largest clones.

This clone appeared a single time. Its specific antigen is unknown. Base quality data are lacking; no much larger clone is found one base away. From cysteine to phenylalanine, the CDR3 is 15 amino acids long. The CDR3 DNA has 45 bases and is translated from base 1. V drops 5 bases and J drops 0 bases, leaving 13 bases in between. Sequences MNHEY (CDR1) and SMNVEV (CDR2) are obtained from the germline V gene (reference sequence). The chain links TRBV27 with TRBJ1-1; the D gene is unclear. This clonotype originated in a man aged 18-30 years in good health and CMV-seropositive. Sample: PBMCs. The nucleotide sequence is TGTGCCAGCAGTCGGCAGGCACCCATGAACACTGAAGCTTTCTTT. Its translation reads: CASSRQAPMNTEAFF.